Given below is one TCR beta chain in context. What it binds is unknown. This CDR3 region has 14 residues. The data originate from a study of T cells expressing NK-cell markers. Notes on the study in general: The study found dominant NKG2C+ clonotypes at roughly 1.0-7.0% of CD8+ T cells in several donors.

TCRdb re-called the 5' RACE reads; every CDR3 protein appears as one record, without DNA. The table gives approximately 170,000 distinct CDR3 sequences; the top ten clones make up around 20% of it. V gene TRBV12-3 or TRBV12-4 combines with J gene TRBJ1-2; no DNA is available, so the TRBD1 call from TCRdb remains unchecked. The sequence was collected from a man aged 18-75 years in good health. Sequencing was done on a sample of blood T cells: a sorted CD56 or NKG2C T cell subset, CD4+ or CD8+ T cells, or bulk PBMC T cells (not recorded which). This chain's CDR3 is CASSLGQSNYGYTF.